This T cell receptor (beta chain) was observed in a study of T cells in Graves' hyperthyroidism and ophthalmopathy (dated by TCRdb to the late 2010s). With regard to the full study: Peripheral blood samples were taken at the time of initial diagnosis, prior to any treatment. In addition, the study compared T-cell repertoires in thyroid tissue and in blood from a handful of Graves' hyperthyroidism patients. The paper describes TCR Vbeta CDR3 sequencing of 135 peripheral blood samples, made up of 43 ophthalmopathy patients, 70 to 80 hyperthyroidism patients and 17 progressor patients. Once sampling was done, hyperthyroidism patients were given methimazole at a starting dose of 30 mg daily, whereas ophthalmopathy patients were given high-dose intravenous methylprednisolone. A discovery cohort of approximately 100 patients, approximately 45 with Graves' ophthalmopathy and 57 with stable Graves' hyperthyroidism, was used to find distinguishing TCR V-J signatures. The approximately 100 discovery patients were randomly divided into training and test sets at a 7:3 ratio. Whether ophthalmopathy could be predicted prospectively was tested in an independent validation cohort made up of under 20 hyperthyroidism patients plus 17 patients who later progressed to ophthalmopathy. What the authors observed across the whole study: In validation, progression to ophthalmopathy was predicted by the model with 65% to 71% sensitivity and 72.22% specificity, a median of approximately 6.5 months before onset. A 13 V-J signature model separated ophthalmopathy from stable hyperthyroidism, with around 91% sensitivity and 81% to 83% specificity in cross-validation and 80%/75% in testing. Most expanded thyroid clonotypes (frequency above 0.001) were also found in blood, which suggests that blood repertoires may mirror thyroid immune responses. No statistical method was used to fix the sample size in advance, and group allocation was not hidden from the investigators.

CDR1 and CDR2, per the germline V gene, are KGHSH and LQKENI. Measured from the cysteine to the phenylalanine, the CDR3 is 14 residues long. Only the CDR3 region is kept as DNA, spanning 42 bases read in frame from base 1. V is cut back by 4 bases and J by 5 bases, with 5 bases in the junction unmatched. The TCR beta CDR3 regions were amplified from RNA transcripts. For the first round of RT-PCR on the TCR CDR3, the HTBI primer set was used together with the Qiagen OneStep RT-PCR kit. Libraries were constructed in a second round of multiplex PCR, after which size selection and purification were performed. Libraries were sequenced paired-end with 100 bp reads on an Illumina HiSeq2000. Per the source publication's procedure: SOAPnuke was used to process the raw data, throwing out any read that contained adapters or uncalled bases, had a mean Phred below 15, or lacked an exact constant-primer or identifier match. COPE v1.2.5 was used to merge high-quality paired reads, and clonotypes were defined as unique nucleotide sequences. MiTCR v1.1 was used to align clonotypes to the IMGT TRBV, TRBD and TRBJ reference segments. Analysis was restricted to V-J combinations with a frequency above 0.0001, which covered approximately 99% of repertoires. The TCS score was defined as the ratio of F50 (clonal expansion) to E x V (chaos), calculated using BLOSUM62-based TCRdist between CDR3 peptides within each V-J. Welch's t-statistics and random forest reduced roughly 540 V-J features to roughly 13, which were used in a naive Bayes classifier (R e1071). TCRdb took the public reads, trimmed them with fastp at Q25, ran MiXCR for clone calling and kept in-frame beta chains. CDR3 protein sequences are deduplicated, and each keeps its most common genes and DNA. These V and J calls are TCRdb output, not the study's own analysis. The sample records some 580,000 distinct CDR3 sequences, about a sixth of which are singletons. The ten top clones hold under 3.5% of the sample.

For this clonotype: Its recognized antigen is unknown. Base qualities are missing; no much larger clone stands one base away.

Ophthalmopathy patients had moderately to severely active disease, Clinical Activity Score of at least 3, NOSPECS grade of at least 4, and duration under 3 months. Any patient with an uncontrolled infection, another autoimmune disease, pregnancy or lactation was excluded. Diagnoses were established on the basis of clinical symptoms, serum thyroxine and TRAb, thyroid ultrasound, and orbital computed tomography. PBMCs were separated from 7.5 to 10 ml of fresh peripheral blood using Ficoll-Paque density gradient centrifugation. Total RNA was extracted using Trizol reagent, and RNA quality was assessed on an Agilent 2100 Bioanalyzer.

Sequencing was performed on blood. The sequence was collected from a woman aged 40 to 55 with Graves' ophthalmopathy. The chain employs TRBV18 and TRBJ1-2, with 9 bases in between that match TRBD1. The CDR3 region reads CASSHRTGEYGYTF. The DNA sequence reads TGTGCCAGCTCACACCGGACAGGGGAGTATGGCTACACCTTC.